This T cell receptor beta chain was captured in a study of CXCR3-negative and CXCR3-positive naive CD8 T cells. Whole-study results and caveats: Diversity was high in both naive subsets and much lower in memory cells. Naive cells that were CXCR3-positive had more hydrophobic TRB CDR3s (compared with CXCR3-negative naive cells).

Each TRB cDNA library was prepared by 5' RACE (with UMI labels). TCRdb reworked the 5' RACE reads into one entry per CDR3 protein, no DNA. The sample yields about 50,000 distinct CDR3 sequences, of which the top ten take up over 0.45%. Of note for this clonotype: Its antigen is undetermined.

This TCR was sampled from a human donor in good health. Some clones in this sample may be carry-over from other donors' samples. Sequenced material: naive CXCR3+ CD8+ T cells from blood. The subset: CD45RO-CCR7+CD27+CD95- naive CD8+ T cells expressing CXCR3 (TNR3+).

The CDR3 reads CSVVLTTGLAGRNEQYF. V is TRBV29-1 and J is TRBJ2-7; TCRdb's assignment of TRBD2 cannot be checked, as there is no DNA. There are 17 residues in the CDR3. CDR1 and CDR2 (germline): SQVTM, ANQGSEA.